This record looks at one T cell receptor beta chain sequence and its context. This sample was included in a study of blood T cell repertoires in COVID-19. On the study more broadly: Sites in the United States, Italy and Spain provided acute and convalescent COVID-19 samples. Nucleic acid was either cDNA or gDNA, and it came from T cells, B-cell-depleted T cells, or PBMCs.

Under the authors' procedure: For nucleated cells, counts were estimated from reference gene primer amplification. Libraries were prepared by immunoSEQ multiplex PCR; TCRdb keeps only in-frame clonotypes and omits some of them. That table is the source of V, J and clone size, and D and trimming were worked out from the DNA. The table lists almost 200,000 clones, about 86% of them singletons. CDR3 size: 12 residues. V dropped 6 bases and J dropped 5; count of bases not matched to a gene: 3. Germline V gene sequence: CDR1 SGHRS, CDR2 YFSETQ. The sequenced sample was peripheral blood. The TCR originated in a woman between 65 and 79 years old with acute or convalescent COVID-19. The genes are TRBV5-1 and TRBJ2-5, with 8 bases fitting TRBD1. The CDR3 region is CASTGGMETQYF. DNA of the CDR3: TGCGCCAGCACAGGGGGCATGGAGACCCAGTACTTC. The full variable domain, with the rest looked up from reference TRBV5-1 and TRBJ2-5, is KAGVTQTPRYLIKTRGQQVTLSCSPISGHRSVSWYQQTPGQGLQFLFEYFSETQRNKGNFPGRFSGRQFSNSRSEMNVSTLELGDSALYLCASTGGMETQYFGPGTRLLVL.